Presented here are 20 T cell receptor beta chains from one specimen sequenced in a study of cytotoxic CD8 clonotypes in ibrutinib-treated CLL. Sequencing used immunoSEQ multiplex PCR; TCRdb keeps in-frame clones, though not all of them. The sample records 150,000 or so clones, 70% to 90% being singletons. Sequencing used PBMCs, obtained after 36 months of ibrutinib treatment. Receptors were obtained from a human donor with chronic lymphocytic leukemia.

CDR3 amino acids: CASRFAGQQSYEQYF. CDR3 DNA: TGTGCCAGCCGATTCGCCGGACAGCAATCCTACGAGCAGTACTTC. This rearrangement joins TRBV27 to TRBJ2-7, with D possibly matching TRBD1 (6 bases). The ends were cut back, 8 bases at V and 1 base at J, with 18 bases in the middle. This CDR3 spans 15 amino acids. Germline V lookup: CDR1 MNHEY, CDR2 SMNVEV (reference sequence).

The chain joins TRBV4-2 to TRBJ2-2; D uncertain. V dropped 1 base and J dropped 9 bases, with 12 bases sitting between them. The germline V gene has CDR1 LGHNA and CDR2 YNFKEQ. The CDR3 loop spans 14 amino acids. The CDR3 DNA sequence: TGTGCCAGCAGCCAAGTTGGTCATATGAGGGAGCTGTTTTTT. This translates into CASSQVGHMRELFF.

J is TRBJ1-5 and V is TRBV5-1, with a tentative D call TRBD1 (6 bases). The CDR3 sequence is 14 residues long. The V end was cut by 0 bases, the J end by 6 bases, with 10 bases between. CDR1 is SGHRS and CDR2 is YFSETQ in the germline V gene. CDR3 sequence (DNA): TGCGCCAGCAGCTTGGAGGCAGGGGTTCAGCCCCAGCATTTT. Its protein is CASSLEAGVQPQHF.

V is TRBV21-1 and J is TRBJ2-1. TRBV21-1 constitutes a pseudogene. This CDR3 region has 15 residues. In nucleotides, the CDR3 is TGTGCCAGCAGCAAAGGATACGGATACTACAATGAGCAGTTCTTC. Translation: CASSKGYGYYNEQFF.

This chain uses TRBV10-3 with TRBJ2-7, with 7 bases matching TRBD2. The germline V gene has CDR1 ENHRY and CDR2 SYGVKD. V was clipped by 6 bases and J by 3 bases; unmatched bases: 8. The CDR3 is 14 residues long. The CDR3 here is CAIRLGRDYYEQYF. For the CDR3, the DNA is TGTGCCATCAGGTTGGGGAGGGATTACTACGAGCAGTACTTC.

The rearrangement uses TRBV4-1 and TRBJ2-4; D not certain. V lost 4 bases, J lost 3 bases, and 25 bases lay in between. CDR1 MGHRA and CDR2 YSYEKL come from the germline V gene. This CDR3 has 19 residues. CDR3 residues: CASSPGILLGRIVKNIQYF. The CDR3 nucleotides are TGCGCCAGCAGCCCCGGTATTCTCCTTGGTAGGATCGTCAAAAACATTCAGTACTTC.

This clone was found once. The chain is built from TRBV2 and TRBJ1-1; unclear D gene. Trimming removed 4 bases at V and 6 bases at J, with 9 bases between. This CDR3 spans 12 amino acids. Per the germline V gene, CDR1 is SNHLY and CDR2 is FYNNEI. The CDR3 DNA reads TGTGCCAGCAGTGTCGACTTAGCTGAAGCTTTCTTT. Amino acids: CASSVDLAEAFF.

The genes are TRBV15 and TRBJ2-5, with D unresolved. The J call may not be correct, given that the DNA end is closer to TRBJ2-7. The CDR3 loop spans 14 amino acids. Germline V gene sequence: CDR1 LNHNV, CDR2 YYDKDF (reference sequence). The CDR3 is CATRTDTDGPEQYF. The CDR3 DNA sequence: TGTGCCACCAGAACAGACACGGACGGCCCCGAGCAGTACTTC.

The chain uses TRBV4-1 and TRBJ2-1; maybe TRBD2 (5 bases). The germline V and J ends were trimmed by 5 bases and 2 bases, with 10 bases remaining between them. The CDR3 runs to 14 residues. Germline-derived CDR1 and CDR2 are MGHRA and YSYEKL. The CDR3 DNA follows: TGCGCCAGCAGCGGACCGAGGGCCTACAATGAGCAGTTCTTC. Its protein product is CASSGPRAYNEQFF.

V and J are TRBV7-2 and TRBJ2-5; 10 nucleotides align to TRBD2. Trimming took 0 bases from V and 2 from J; bases not matched to a gene: 15. The CDR3 contains 20 residues. Looked up from germline, CDR1 is SGHTA and CDR2 is FQGNSA. Here the CDR3 DNA reads TGTGCCAGCAGCTTAGCCCATATACTGACTAGCGGGCGTCAACAAGAGACCCAGTACTTC. Translated, it gives CASSLAHILTSGRQQETQYF.

The count of this clone is one. The V call is TRBV29-1, the J call TRBJ1-2; D uncertain. Trimming left V 5 bases short and J 8 bases short, with 18 bases between. Germline V gene data show CDR1 as SQVTM and CDR2 as ANQGSEA. The CDR3 consists of 13 residues. For the CDR3, the DNA is TGCAGCGTTCCCGAAGAGGGATTCATGGGCTACACCTTC. This encodes CSVPEEGFMGYTF.

V is TRBV4-1 and J is TRBJ2-2, with D maybe TRBD1 (5 bases). With 5 bases removed from V and 5 bases from J, the gap between germline ends came to 15 bases. Germline V gene sequence: CDR1 MGHRA, CDR2 YSYEKL. CDR3 length equals 15 residues. The CDR3 reads CASSYPAGKTGELFF. CDR3 sequence (DNA): TGCGCCAGCAGCTACCCGGCAGGGAAAACCGGGGAGCTGTTTTTT.

This clone was seen only once. The chain couples TRBV6-1 to TRBJ1-2, with a possible D match to TRBD1 (5 bases). Deletions cut 6 bases from V and 8 bases from J, with 13 bases between. The CDR3 is 12 residues long. Germline V gene data show CDR1 as MNHNS and CDR2 as SASEGT. The CDR3 DNA reads TGTGCCAGCAGCCCGGGACTACAAGGCTACACCTTC. Its protein is CASSPGLQGYTF.

The chain employs TRBV5-1 and TRBJ2-7, with D possibly being TRBD2 (5 bases). CDR1 and CDR2 (germline): SGHRS, YFSETQ. V shed 1 base and J shed 0 bases, with 14 bases lying between them. This CDR3 spans 16 amino acids. The DNA of the CDR3 is TGCGCCAGCAGCTTGTCGGGGTCCGGAAGCTCCTACGAGCAGTACTTC. Amino acid sequence: CASSLSGSGSSYEQYF. The entire variable domain, with the rest obtained from reference TRBV5-1 and TRBJ2-7, is as follows: KAGVTQTPRYLIKTRGQQVTLSCSPISGHRSVSWYQQTPGQGLQFLFEYFSETQRNKGNFPGRFSGRQFSNSRSEMNVSTLELGDSALYLCASSLSGSGSSYEQYFGPGTRLTVT.

This sequence joins TRBV4-1 and TRBJ2-1, with 11 bases identical to TRBD2. The CDR3 has 13 amino acids. V lost 1 base, J lost 15 bases, and 5 bases stayed unmatched. Germline V CDR1 and CDR2: MGHRA, YSYEKL. In DNA, the CDR3 is TGCGCCAGCAGCCAAGTGGGACTAGCGGCTCGGTTCTTC. This gives the protein CASSQVGLAARFF.

Here the CDR3 DNA reads TGTGCCACCAGCGCTGGAGGGATTTACTATGGCTACACCTTC. Residues: CATSAGGIYYGYTF. The V call is TRBV15, the J call TRBJ1-2; D ambiguous. Germline V CDR1 and CDR2: LNHNV, YYDKDF (reference sequence). The CDR3 has 14 amino acids. Trimming stripped 5 bases from V and 3 bases from J, with 13 bases between.

This rearrangement joins TRBV28 to TRBJ1-1; D gene unclear. This CDR3 comprises 15 residues. CDR1 and CDR2 (germline): MDHEN, SYDVKM. V shed 1 base and J shed 4 bases, with 13 bases lying between them. The CDR3 DNA sequence: TGTGCCAGCAGTTTATACGTGGATCCCTCCACTGAAGCTTTCTTT. It is translated as CASSLYVDPSTEAFF.

The V gene is TRBV7-9, the J gene TRBJ2-7, with 7 positions matching TRBD1. CDR1 and CDR2 from the germline V gene are SEHNR and FQNEAQ (reference sequence). With 3 bases clipped from V and 0 bases from J, the junction kept 11 bases outside the gene matches. The length of the CDR3 is 17 residues. CDR3: CASSFRLGTVDSYEQYF. CDR3 coding DNA: TGTGCCAGCAGCTTCCGCCTGGGGACAGTAGACTCCTACGAGCAGTACTTC.

The count of this clone is one. The DNA of the CDR3 is TGTGCCAGCAGCTTGGCCGGGACAGGGGGCCGAGAGACCCAGTACTTC. Encoded protein: CASSLAGTGGRETQYF. This chain connects TRBV5-4 to TRBJ2-5; 12 bases agree with TRBD1. Looked up from germline, CDR1 is SGHNT and CDR2 is YYREEE (reference sequence). The CDR3 sequence is 16 residues long. Germline trimming cut 0 bases from V and 4 bases from J; bases unmatched to any gene: 4.

This clone came up a few times. J is TRBJ1-5 and V is TRBV19; TRBD1 is a possible D gene (6 bases). This CDR3 comprises 15 residues. V was clipped by 4 bases and J by 1 base, with 11 bases between them. Germline assignment: CDR1 LNHDA and CDR2 SQIVND (reference sequence). Written as DNA, the CDR3 is TGTGCCAGTAGTAGACAGGATTTGAGCAATCAGCCCCAGCATTTT. Translation gives CASSRQDLSNQPQHF.